This T cell receptor delta chain was observed in a study of γδ T cells in repeated Plasmodium falciparum infection. Across the study: Samples were taken at baseline, before some infections, and 21 days after each.

This clone was seen many times. Its antigen remains unknown. The protein in TCRdb stems from a much larger clone and differs at residue 13 from this DNA's translation, likely a read error; here the protein is translated from the DNA. Germline V gene lookup returns CDR1 GEAIGNYY and CDR2 EKD. The CDR3 contains 16 residues. Findings and limits, study-wide: Over time and infection, Vgamma9/Vdelta2+ repertoires remained highly stable and polyclonal.

TCRdb processed the multiplex PCR reads again with the CATT caller. The data contain 75,000 to 95,000 delta-chain clones, 0.75% to 1% of them singletons. Vgamma9/Vdelta2+ and Vdelta2-negative gammadelta T cells were flow-sorted from PBMC for bulk sequencing. This TCR was sampled from a pool of human donors (malaria-infected and uninfected, not separated). The sample was gamma-delta T cells from blood. The rearrangement joins TRDV2 to TRDJ1, with 10 bases identical to TRDD3. Assignment of the J gene here rests on matching the DNA to germline, because TCRdb gives none. The CDR3 region has the DNA TGTGCCTGTGACAACCTGGGGGATAATATGACCGATAGACTCATCTTT. Translated, it gives CACDNLGDNMTDRLIF.